These 18 T cell receptor beta chains share one sample of origin, sequenced in a study of blood T cell repertoires in COVID-19. TCRdb keeps only in-frame clones here, not all; method: immunoSEQ multiplex PCR. Found here are more than 45,000 clones, around 86% of them singletons; the top ten hold more than 6%. Sample: peripheral blood. The receptors were sampled from a human donor with active COVID-19. The donor label of this sample is uncertain.

V gene TRBV10-2 combines with J gene TRBJ2-6; D call uncertain. The germline V and J ends were trimmed by 7 bases and 0 bases, with 10 bases remaining between them. Per the germline V gene, CDR1 is WSHSY and CDR2 is SAAADI. This CDR3 contains 15 residues. The CDR3 sequence is CASTPKSSGANVLTF. The CDR3 DNA follows: TGCGCCAGCACCCCGAAGAGCTCTGGGGCCAACGTCCTGACTTTC.

The chain joins TRBV29-1 to TRBJ2-2; tentatively, D is TRBD1 (6 bases). V was shortened by 3 bases and J by 0 bases, with 8 bases between the two germline ends. This CDR3 region has 14 residues. Germline V gene data show CDR1 as SQVTM and CDR2 as ANQGSEA. The CDR3 DNA is TGCAGCGTTGAGGGGGCAACGAACACCGGGGAGCTGTTTTTT. It encodes CSVEGATNTGELFF.

With regard to this clone: Other nucleotide sequences in the sample specify the same CDR3. The genes are TRBV12-3 or TRBV12-4 and TRBJ1-1; tentative D call: TRBD1 (5 bases). The V end lost 2 bases, the J end lost 1 base, and 5 bases lay between the germline ends. The CDR3 loop spans 13 amino acids. CDR3 loop: CASSLQGNTEAFF. CDR3 coding DNA: TGTGCCAGCAGTTTACAGGGGAACACTGAAGCTTTCTTT.

The rearrangement uses TRBV6-6 and TRBJ2-6; D is unclear. V dropped 7 bases and J dropped 0 bases, with 7 bases sitting between them. Germline values: CDR1 MNHNY, CDR2 SVGAGI (reference sequence). The CDR3 sequence is 14 residues long. CDR3 residues: CASTPSSGANVLTF. In DNA form, the CDR3 reads TGTGCCAGCACGCCGAGCTCTGGGGCCAACGTCCTGACTTTC.

V gene TRBV3-1 (or the pseudogene TRBV3-2) combines with J gene TRBJ1-2, with 9 bases identical to TRBD1. There are 17 residues in the CDR3. V lost 4 bases to trimming and J lost 8 bases; unmatched junction nucleotides: 17. Germline CDR1 is LGHDT and CDR2 is YNNKEL (reference sequence). CDR3 loop: CASSLQGARFGGRGYTF. The CDR3 bases are TGTGCCAGCAGCCTACAGGGGGCGCGATTCGGAGGTCGCGGCTACACCTTC.

The chain couples TRBV5-6 to TRBJ2-7, with D hard to call. Between the trimmed V and J ends, which lost 6 bases and 2 bases, there was a span of 12 bases. Per germline, CDR1 SGHDT and CDR2 YYEEEE. The CDR3 sequence is 13 residues long. The CDR3 spells CASNPVGAYEQYF. In nucleotides, the CDR3 is TGTGCCAGCAATCCGGTCGGAGCCTACGAGCAGTACTTC.

The chain combines TRBV11-3 with TRBJ2-5, with D possibly TRBD2 on 5 matching bases. The CDR3 is 17 residues long. V lost 3 bases and J 3 bases, leaving 20 bases between the germline ends. Germline values: CDR1 SGHNT, CDR2 YENEEA. CDR3 in amino acids: CASSFWGAVLGKETQYF. The CDR3 bases are TGTGCCAGCAGCTTTTGGGGTGCGGTTCTCGGGAAAGAGACCCAGTACTTC.

V and J are TRBV11-3 and TRBJ2-7; D perhaps matches TRBD1 (5 bases). CDR1 is SGHNT and CDR2 is YENEEA in the germline V gene. V lost 5 bases and J 3 bases, leaving 14 bases between the germline ends. The CDR3 covers 14 residues. Written as DNA, the CDR3 is TGTGCCAGCAGCCTTAGCCAGGGAAACTACGAGCAGTACTTC. This translates into CASSLSQGNYEQYF.

The chain uses TRBV11-2 and TRBJ2-7; TRBD2 aligns across 9 bases. The CDR3 totals 15 residues. V lost 0 bases and J lost 1; bases outside the gene matches: 1. From germline, CDR1 is SGHAT and CDR2 FQNNGV. CDR3 residues: CASSLDLAGSYEQYF. DNA for the CDR3: TGTGCCAGCAGCTTAGATCTAGCGGGATCCTACGAGCAGTACTTC. Variable domain in full (rest from reference TRBV11-2 and TRBJ2-7): EAGVAQSPRYKIIEKRQSVAFWCNPISGHATLYWYQQILGQGPKLLIQFQNNGVVDDSQLPKDRFSAERLKGVDSTLKIQPAKLEDSAVYLCASSLDLAGSYEQYFGPGTRLTVT.

This chain joins TRBV2 and TRBJ2-4; 10 bases are shared with TRBD2. The CDR3 totals 19 residues. Germline CDR1 is SNHLY and CDR2 is FYNNEI. V shed 6 bases, J shed 0 bases, and the junction held 14 bases outside the gene matches. DNA for the CDR3: TGTGCCAGCAGGCAGGAGTATTTGAGCGGGAGGGTAGCCAAAAACATTCAGTACTTC. Protein product: CASRQEYLSGRVAKNIQYF.

The chain couples TRBV29-1 to TRBJ2-2, with D tentatively TRBD2 (6 bases). The CDR3 length is 12 residues. In germline, CDR1 is SQVTM, CDR2 ANQGSEA. Trimming removed 8 bases from V and 6 bases from J, with 13 bases in between. CDR3 sequence (DNA): TGCAGCTCCGTGGCGGGGTCCGGGGAGCTGTTTTTT. Translating gives CSSVAGSGELFF.

The chain uses TRBV7-3 and TRBJ2-1; the D is unclear. V shed 1 base and J shed 10 bases, with 5 bases lying between them. This CDR3 is built from 11 residues. Germline values: CDR1 SGHTA, CDR2 FQGTGA. This CDR3 is CASSLNGEQFF. The CDR3 DNA reads as TGTGCCAGCAGCTTAAATGGCGAGCAGTTCTTC.

This clone showed up just a few times. The genes are TRBV29-1 and TRBJ1-3, with 8 bases lining up with TRBD1. The CDR3 loop spans 14 amino acids. Germline V gene lookup returns CDR1 SQVTM and CDR2 ANQGSEA. Trimming took 7 bases from V and 7 from J; bases not matched to a gene: 12. The CDR3 sequence is CSGRTGYGSNTIYF. CDR3 sequence (DNA): TGCAGCGGACGGACAGGGTATGGTAGCAACACCATATATTTT.

The chain recombines TRBV19 with TRBJ2-7; 7 bases agree with TRBD1. This CDR3 contains 14 residues. CDR1 and CDR2 (germline): LNHDA, SQIVND (reference sequence). V lost 2 bases and J lost 2; bases outside the gene matches: 3. CDR3 in DNA: TGTGCCAGTAGTATAAGGACAGGAACCTACGAGCAGTACTTC. Protein sequence: CASSIRTGTYEQYF.

The rearrangement joins TRBV6-5 to TRBJ1-5; no reliable D call. The germline V gene has CDR1 MNHEY and CDR2 SVGAGI. The V gene lost 6 bases and the J gene lost 5 bases, with 5 bases spanning the gap. The CDR3 consists of 11 residues. This chain's CDR3 is CASRLDQPQHF. CDR3 nucleotide sequence: TGTGCCAGCAGGCTAGATCAGCCCCAGCATTTT.

The chain couples TRBV7-6 to TRBJ2-7, with D perhaps matching TRBD2 (7 bases). This CDR3 has 15 amino acids. From germline, CDR1 is SGHVS and CDR2 FNYEAQ. Trimming pared 5 bases from V and 4 bases from J, leaving 18 bases between. CDR3 DNA: TGTGCCAGCAGCCCCGACCCCGGGGGGCATTACGAGCAGTACTTC. This sequence encodes CASSPDPGGHYEQYF.

The rearrangement uses TRBV5-4 and TRBJ2-3; 8 nucleotides agree with TRBD1. Trimming removed 4 bases from V and 4 bases from J; junction bases left unmatched: 11. This CDR3 has 16 residues. Germline lookup yields CDR1 SGHNT and CDR2 YYREEE (reference sequence). The CDR3 protein is CASSPRQGRGPDTQYF. Here the CDR3 DNA reads TGTGCCAGCAGCCCAAGACAGGGGAGAGGCCCAGATACGCAGTATTTT.

The rearrangement uses TRBV6-6 and TRBJ2-7, with TRBD1 identical over 8 bases. Germline V gives CDR1 MNHNY, CDR2 SVGAGI (reference sequence). Trimming cost V 10 bases and J 3 bases; bases outside gene matches: 8. The CDR3 runs to 13 residues. The CDR3 is CAIAQGGNYEQYF. CDR3 in DNA: TGTGCCATCGCACAGGGGGGTAACTACGAGCAGTACTTC.